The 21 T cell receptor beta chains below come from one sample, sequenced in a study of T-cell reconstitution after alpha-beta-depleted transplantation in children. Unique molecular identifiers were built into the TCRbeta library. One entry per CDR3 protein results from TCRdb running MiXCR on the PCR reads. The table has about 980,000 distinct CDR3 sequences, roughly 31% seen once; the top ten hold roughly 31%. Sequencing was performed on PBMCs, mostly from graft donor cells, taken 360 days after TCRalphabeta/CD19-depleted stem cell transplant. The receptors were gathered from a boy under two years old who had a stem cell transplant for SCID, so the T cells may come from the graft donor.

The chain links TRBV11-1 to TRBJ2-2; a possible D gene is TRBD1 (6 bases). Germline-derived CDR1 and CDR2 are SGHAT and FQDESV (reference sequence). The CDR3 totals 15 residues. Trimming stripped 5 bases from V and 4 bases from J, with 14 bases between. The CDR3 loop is CASSHPRGPTGELFF. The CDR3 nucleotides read TGTGCCAGCAGCCATCCCAGGGGTCCCACCGGGGAGCTGTTTTTT.

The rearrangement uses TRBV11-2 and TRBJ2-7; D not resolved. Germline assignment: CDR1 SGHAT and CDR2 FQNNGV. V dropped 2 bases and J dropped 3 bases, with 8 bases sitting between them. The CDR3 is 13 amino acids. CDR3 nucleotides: TGTGCCAGCAGCTTATTTTCCTACTACGAGCAGTACTTC. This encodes CASSLFSYYEQYF.

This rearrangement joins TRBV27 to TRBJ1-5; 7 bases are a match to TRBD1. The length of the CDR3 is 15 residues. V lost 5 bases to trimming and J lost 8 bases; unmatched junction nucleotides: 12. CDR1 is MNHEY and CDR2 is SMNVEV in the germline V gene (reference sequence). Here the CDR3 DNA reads TGTGCCAGCAGTCCAACCGGGACAGAGTTGAAGCCCCAGCATTTT. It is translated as CASSPTGTELKPQHF.

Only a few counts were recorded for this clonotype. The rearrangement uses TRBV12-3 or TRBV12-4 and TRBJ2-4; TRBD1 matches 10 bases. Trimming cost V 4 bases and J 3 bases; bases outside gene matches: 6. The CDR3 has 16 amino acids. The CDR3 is CASSSDRGLGKNIQYF. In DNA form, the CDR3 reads TGTGCCAGCAGTTCAGACAGGGGGCTCGGCAAAAACATTCAGTACTTC.

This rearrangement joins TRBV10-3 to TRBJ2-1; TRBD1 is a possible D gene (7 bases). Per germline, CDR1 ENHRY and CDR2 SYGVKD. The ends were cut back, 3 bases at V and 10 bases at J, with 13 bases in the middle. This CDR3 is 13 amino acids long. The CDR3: CAISDQGGREQFF. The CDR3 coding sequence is TGTGCCATCAGTGATCAGGGGGGCCGGGAGCAGTTCTTC.

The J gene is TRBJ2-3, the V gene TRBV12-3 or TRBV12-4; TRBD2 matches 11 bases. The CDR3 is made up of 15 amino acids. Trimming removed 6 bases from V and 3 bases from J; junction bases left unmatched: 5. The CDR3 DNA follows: TGTGCCAGCAGGCCACTAGCGGGGGTTACAGATACGCAGTATTTT. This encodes CASRPLAGVTDTQYF.

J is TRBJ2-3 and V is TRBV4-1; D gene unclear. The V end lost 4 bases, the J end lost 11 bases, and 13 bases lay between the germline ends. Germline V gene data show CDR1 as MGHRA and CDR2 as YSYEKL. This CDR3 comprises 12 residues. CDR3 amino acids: CASSPPKDVQYF. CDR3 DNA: TGCGCCAGCAGCCCCCCCAAGGACGTGCAGTATTTT.

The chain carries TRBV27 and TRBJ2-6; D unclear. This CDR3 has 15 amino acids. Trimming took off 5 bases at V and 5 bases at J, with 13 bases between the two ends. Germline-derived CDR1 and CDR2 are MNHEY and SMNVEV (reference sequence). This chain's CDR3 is CASSPDILWANVLTF. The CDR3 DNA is TGTGCCAGCAGTCCTGACATCCTTTGGGCCAACGTCCTGACTTTC.

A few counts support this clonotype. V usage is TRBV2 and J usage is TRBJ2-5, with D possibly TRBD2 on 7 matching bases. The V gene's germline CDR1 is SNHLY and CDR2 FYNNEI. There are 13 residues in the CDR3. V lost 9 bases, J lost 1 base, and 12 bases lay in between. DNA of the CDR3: TGTGCCAGTAGGGGGGGGGCCCAAGAGACCCAGTACTTC. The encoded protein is CASRGGAQETQYF.

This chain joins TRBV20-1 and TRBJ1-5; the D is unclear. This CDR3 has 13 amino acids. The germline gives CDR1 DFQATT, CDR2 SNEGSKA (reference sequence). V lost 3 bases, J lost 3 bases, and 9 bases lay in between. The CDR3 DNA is TGCAGTGCTAGCTCAGGAATCAATCAGCCCCAGCATTTT. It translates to CSASSGINQPQHF.

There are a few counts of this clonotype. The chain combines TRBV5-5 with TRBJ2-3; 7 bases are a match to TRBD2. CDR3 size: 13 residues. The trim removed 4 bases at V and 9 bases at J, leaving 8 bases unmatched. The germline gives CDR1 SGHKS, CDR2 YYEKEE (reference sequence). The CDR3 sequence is CASSGGLETTQYF. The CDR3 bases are TGTGCCAGCAGCGGTGGACTAGAAACCACGCAGTATTTT.

The CDR3 sequence is CASSPDKNSNQPQHF. DNA for the CDR3: TGTGCCAGCAGCCCAGACAAGAATAGCAATCAGCCCCAGCATTTT. The rearrangement uses TRBV28 and TRBJ1-5; D call uncertain. The germline gives CDR1 MDHEN, CDR2 SYDVKM. The germline V and J ends were trimmed by 6 bases and 0 bases, with 12 bases remaining between them. CDR3 length: 15 amino acids.

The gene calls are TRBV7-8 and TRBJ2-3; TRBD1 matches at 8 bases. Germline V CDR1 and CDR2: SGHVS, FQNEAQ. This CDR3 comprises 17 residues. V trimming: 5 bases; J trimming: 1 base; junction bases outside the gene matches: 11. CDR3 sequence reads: CASSLIVRDRRTDTQYF. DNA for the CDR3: TGTGCCAGCAGCCTAATCGTCCGGGACAGGCGCACAGATACGCAGTATTTT.

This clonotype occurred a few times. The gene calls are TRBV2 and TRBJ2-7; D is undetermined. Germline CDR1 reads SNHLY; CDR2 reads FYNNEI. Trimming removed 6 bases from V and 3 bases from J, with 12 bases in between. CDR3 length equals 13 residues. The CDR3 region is CASRTWPDYEQYF. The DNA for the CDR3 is TGTGCCAGCAGGACTTGGCCAGACTACGAGCAGTACTTC.

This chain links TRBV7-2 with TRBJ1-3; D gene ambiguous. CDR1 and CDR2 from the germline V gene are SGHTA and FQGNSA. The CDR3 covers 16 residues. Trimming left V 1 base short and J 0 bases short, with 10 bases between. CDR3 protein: CASSLESVRSGNTIYF. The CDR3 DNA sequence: TGTGCCAGCAGCTTAGAGTCGGTTCGCTCTGGAAACACCATATATTTT.

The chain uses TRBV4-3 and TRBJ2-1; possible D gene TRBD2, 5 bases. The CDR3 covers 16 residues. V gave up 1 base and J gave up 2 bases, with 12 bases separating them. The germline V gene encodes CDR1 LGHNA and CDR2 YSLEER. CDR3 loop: CASSQGAGPTYNEQFF. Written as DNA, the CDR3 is TGCGCCAGCAGCCAAGGGGCGGGCCCTACCTACAATGAGCAGTTCTTC.

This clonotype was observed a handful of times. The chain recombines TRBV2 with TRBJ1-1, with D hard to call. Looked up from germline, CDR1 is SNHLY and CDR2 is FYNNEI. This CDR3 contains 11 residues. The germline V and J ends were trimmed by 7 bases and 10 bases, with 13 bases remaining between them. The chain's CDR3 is CASNTVRTAFF. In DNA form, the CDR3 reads TGTGCCAGCAACACGGTACGGACAGCTTTCTTT. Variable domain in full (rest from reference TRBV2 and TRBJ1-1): EPEVTQTPSHQVTQMGQEVILRCVPISNHLYFYWYRQILGQKVEFLVSFYNNEISEKSEIFDDQFSVERPDGSNFTLKIRSTKLEDSAMYFCASNTVRTAFFGQGTRLTVV.

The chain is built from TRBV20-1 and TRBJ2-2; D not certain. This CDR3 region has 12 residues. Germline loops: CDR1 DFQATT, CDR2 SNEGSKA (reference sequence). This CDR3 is CRAPKTTGELFF. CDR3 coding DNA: TGCAGGGCTCCGAAAACCACCGGGGAGCTGTTTTTT.

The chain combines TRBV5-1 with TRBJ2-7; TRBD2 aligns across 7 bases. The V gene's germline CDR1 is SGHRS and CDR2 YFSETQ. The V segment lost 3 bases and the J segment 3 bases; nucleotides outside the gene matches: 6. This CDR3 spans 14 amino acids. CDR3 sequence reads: CASSSTSPRYEQYF. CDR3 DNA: TGCGCCAGCAGCTCGACTAGCCCACGCTACGAGCAGTACTTC.

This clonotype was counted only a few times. For the CDR3, the DNA is TGTGCCAGCAGCTTCTCCTATGGCTACACCTTC. Translation: CASSFSYGYTF. The chain combines TRBV5-5 with TRBJ1-2; D ambiguous. Per germline, CDR1 SGHKS and CDR2 YYEKEE (reference sequence). V was clipped by 2 bases and J by 4 bases, with 3 bases between them. This CDR3 is built from 11 residues.

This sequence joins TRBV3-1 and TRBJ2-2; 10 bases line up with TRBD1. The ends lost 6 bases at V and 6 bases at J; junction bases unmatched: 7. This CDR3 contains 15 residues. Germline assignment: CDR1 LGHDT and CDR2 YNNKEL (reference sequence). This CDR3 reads CASSSDRGPSGELFF. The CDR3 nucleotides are TGTGCCAGCAGTTCAGACAGGGGGCCGTCCGGGGAGCTGTTTTTT.